These T cell receptor beta chains were read from a single sample in a study of cytomegalovirus exposure and HLA in healthy donors. Data came from immunoSEQ multiplex PCR; TCRdb stores just in-frame clones and leaves some out. The repertoire shows around 100,000 clones; the top ten hold around 7%. Sample: PBMCs. The receptor source for this set is a man aged 35-49 years in good health and CMV-seropositive. The CDR3 runs from the conserved cysteine through the conserved F or W. The order of the fields is J gene, CDR3 length, V gene, CDR3 protein.

>TRBJ1-1|13|TRBV19
CASQRQLNTEAFF
>TRBJ2-7|15|TRBV4-1
CASSLAGEGSYEQYF
>TRBJ1-1|12|TRBV19
CASSPGRTEAFF
>TRBJ2-7|12|TRBV19
CATGTGIYEQYF
>TRBJ2-4|17|TRBV21-1
CASRGQGSLRAKNIQYF
>TRBJ2-2|17|TRBV5-6
CASSLAWTSGSTGELFF
>TRBJ2-7|12|TRBV6-1
CASSWERGEQYF
>TRBJ1-2|15|TRBV11-3
CASSLVDTANYGYTF
>TRBJ2-6|16|TRBV6-5
CASSYMPVSGANVLTF
>TRBJ2-7|15|TRBV7-8
CASSFGTGGSYEQYF
>TRBJ2-2|16|TRBV7-3
CASSPVGGWNTGELFF
>TRBJ2-3|16|TRBV6-6
CASSYSGATQTDTQYF
>TRBJ1-3|14|TRBV19
CASSEGARGNTIYF
>TRBJ2-3|16|TRBV6-1
CASSEDPSGSTDTQYF
>TRBJ2-1|15|TRBV30
CAWSPGLAGRDEQFF
>TRBJ1-4|14|TRBV18
CASSLSGGSEKLFF
>TRBJ1-5|13|TRBV5-5
CASSFLLDQPQHF
>TRBJ2-5|15|TRBV7-6
CASSWGQGVQETQYF
>TRBJ2-7|16|TRBV6-6
CASSYEGRRAGYEQYF
>TRBJ2-7|16|TRBV4-3
CASSQRLLADSYEQYF
>TRBJ2-2|14|TRBV4-2
CASSYPGRVGELFF
>TRBJ1-4|17|TRBV28
CASRGAGTGYVNEKLFF
>TRBJ2-5|11|TRBV15
CATGQGLEQYF
>TRBJ1-1|13|TRBV19
CASSRGLYTEAFF
>TRBJ2-7|11|TRBV2
CASSDTYEQYF
>TRBJ2-5|12|TRBV6-5
CATGWDQETQYF
>TRBJ1-5|15|TRBV19
CASSWTGGSNQPQHF
>TRBJ1-2|14|TRBV28
CASKNAGQGHGYTF
>TRBJ2-3|16|TRBV5-1
CASSLFLAGGSDTQYF
>TRBJ2-3|14|TRBV6-6
CASSYSTGSDTQYF
>TRBJ2-7|17|TRBV11-2
CASSFSFSGRARYEQYF
>TRBJ2-5|12|TRBV29-1
CSVEQGQETQYF
>TRBJ2-4|15|TRBV16
CASSQPGEAKNIQYF
>TRBJ1-1|13|TRBV6-5
CASSPGQATEAFF
>TRBJ2-7|15|TRBV18
CASSPSETGPYEQYF
>TRBJ1-2|14|TRBV6-5
CASSSLTGVYGYTF